The clone carrying this T cell receptor beta chain was seen repeatedly, ten times or more. What it binds is not known. Each CDR3 protein is one row after TCRdb ran MiXCR on the 5' RACE reads. The data show some 16,000 distinct CDR3 sequences, about 4.8% seen once. The ends were cut back, 5 bases at V and 7 bases at J, with 10 bases in the middle. From germline, CDR1 is SGHNT and CDR2 YENEEA. This CDR3 contains 12 residues. The data are from a study of early T cells in non-severe SARS-CoV-2 infection. Notes on the study in general: There was a bias toward anti-spike CD8 responses in VDJdb matching, which missed private and CD4 specificities.

The chain is built from TRBV11-3 and TRBJ2-3; no definite D call. The sequence was collected from an adult who was a healthcare worker with PCR-confirmed SARS-CoV-2 infection or an uninfected control (not recorded which). Sequencing was done on a sample of whole blood. The CDR3 protein is CASSRGRNTQYF. CDR3 in DNA: TGTGCCAGCAGCCGCGGACGTAATACGCAGTATTTT.